Below are 30 T cell receptor beta chains sequenced from a single sample in a study of T cell repertoires in cytomegalovirus infection. TCRdb reprocessed the reads via MiXCR and lists one record per CDR3 protein. The sample has 310,000 or so distinct CDR3 sequences, around a sixth seen once. The sample was PBMCs. These receptors originate from a human donor in good health (CMV status not recorded). Some clones in this sample may be carry-over from other donors' samples.

There are many counts of this clonotype. The rearrangement links TRBV28 to TRBJ2-7, with TRBD1 identical over 7 bases. The CDR3 runs to 16 residues. The junction had 12 bases not matched to a gene; V was cut back by 2 bases and J by 5 bases. Germline loops: CDR1 MDHEN, CDR2 SYDVKM. CDR3 sequence: CASSLMIRQGRNEQYF. In DNA, the CDR3 is TGTGCCAGCAGTTTAATGATCAGACAGGGACGAAACGAGCAGTACTTC.

The table lists this clonotype with many counts. This rearrangement joins TRBV7-8 to TRBJ2-3, with D possibly being TRBD1 or TRBD2 (5 bases each). The CDR3 totals 21 residues. The germline V gene encodes CDR1 SGHVS and CDR2 FQNEAQ. V was shortened by 2 bases and J by 2 bases, with 29 bases between the two germline ends. CDR3 loop: CASSLNGIVGVPGTDTDTQYF. DNA for the CDR3: TGTGCCAGCAGCTTAAACGGGATCGTGGGAGTCCCAGGGACCGACACAGATACGCAGTATTTT.

On this clonotype: A much larger clone sits a single nucleotide away, making a read error possible. This CDR3 is missing its conserved last phenylalanine or tryptophan, likely due to a read error. The chain couples TRBV2 to TRBJ2-6; no clear D gene. Deletions cut 11 bases from V and 2 bases from J, with 7 bases between. The CDR3 runs to 12 residues. Germline-derived CDR1 and CDR2 are SNHLY and FYNNEI. In DNA, the CDR3 is TGTGCCGGTACAACTGGGGCCAACGTCCTGACTTAC. Translated: CAGTTGANVLTY.

The chain recombines TRBV11-2 with TRBJ1-4; D gene ambiguous. Germline lookup yields CDR1 SGHAT and CDR2 FQNNGV. CDR3 length: 15 amino acids. Trimming removed 0 bases at V and 7 bases at J, with 12 bases between. For the CDR3, the DNA is TGTGCCAGCAGCTTAGAGTCGGGCAGAATTGAAAAACTGTTTTTT. Translating it yields CASSLESGRIEKLFF.

The rearrangement uses TRBV20-1 and TRBJ1-4, with D perhaps TRBD1 (6 bases). The CDR3 has 13 residues. The V gene's germline CDR1 is DFQATT and CDR2 SNEGSKA (reference sequence). V was clipped by 4 bases and J by 8 bases, with 14 bases between them. The CDR3 sequence is CSAIERTAEKLFF. In DNA form, the CDR3 reads TGCAGTGCTATCGAACGGACAGCCGAAAAACTGTTTTTT.

This clonotype was seen just once. V usage is TRBV24-1 and J usage is TRBJ2-5; weak D call: TRBD2 (6 bases). CDR1 and CDR2 from the germline V gene are KGHDR and SFDVKD. Trimming stripped 4 bases from V and 0 bases from J, with 17 bases between. There are 17 residues in the CDR3. CDR3 in DNA: TGTGCCACCAGTGACCCCCGGAGGGGCGACCACCAAGAGACCCAGTACTTC. As protein: CATSDPRRGDHQETQYF.

Details on this clonotype: A much larger clone differs from this one at a single base, so this may be a read error. In this CDR3 the conserved last residue, phenylalanine or tryptophan, is missing, so a read error is likely. The chain recombines TRBV5-1 with TRBJ2-1; D perhaps matches TRBD2 (6 bases). Trimming removed 0 bases from V and 6 bases from J, with 16 bases in between. Germline V gene lookup returns CDR1 SGHRS and CDR2 YFSETQ. The CDR3 covers 16 residues. The CDR3 spells CASSLGRLVLPNEQFL. DNA of the CDR3: TGCGCCAGCAGCTTGGGGCGACTAGTACTCCCCAATGAGCAGTTCCTC.

The V and J genes are TRBV3-1 and TRBJ1-5; D not resolved. The V gene's germline CDR1 is LGHDT and CDR2 YNNKEL (reference sequence). CDR3 size: 14 residues. V dropped 0 bases and J dropped 0 bases, with 3 bases sitting between them. CDR3 sequence reads: CASSQDHSNQPQHF. CDR3 DNA: TGTGCCAGCAGCCAAGATCATAGCAATCAGCCCCAGCATTTT.

This clonotype was seen many times. The V gene is TRBV12-3 or TRBV12-4, the J gene TRBJ1-1; D uncertain. The CDR3 runs to 14 residues. V gave up 6 bases and J gave up 0 bases, with 11 bases separating them. The CDR3 DNA is TGTGCCAGCAGCTCAGACGACTTGAACACTGAAGCTTTCTTT. As protein: CASSSDDLNTEAFF.

There are many counts of this clonotype. The rearrangement uses TRBV7-2 and TRBJ2-5; tentative D call: TRBD2 (5 bases). This CDR3 contains 14 residues. Deletions cut 6 bases from V and 5 bases from J, with 16 bases between. In germline, CDR1 is SGHTA, CDR2 FQGNSA. The CDR3 spells CASRTLTSGETQYF. DNA of the CDR3: TGTGCCAGCAGAACCCTAACTAGTGGCGAGACCCAGTACTTC.

This clonotype was detected only a few times. The chain uses TRBV12-3 or TRBV12-4 and TRBJ2-7; D not certain. The V gene lost 6 bases and the J gene lost 5 bases, with 11 bases spanning the gap. The CDR3 contains 12 residues. The chain's CDR3 is CASSPAGNEQYF. CDR3 coding DNA: TGTGCCAGCAGCCCCGCAGGAAACGAGCAGTACTTC.

This clonotype was counted ten times or more. This chain connects TRBV7-2 to TRBJ1-1; 11 bases match TRBD1. The CDR3 is made up of 14 amino acids. Germline V gene data show CDR1 as SGHTA and CDR2 as FQGNSA. V lost 0 bases, J lost 10 bases, and 4 bases stayed unmatched. CDR3 nucleotide sequence: TGTGCCAGCAGCTTAGCCGGGACAGGGGGTACAGCTTTCTTT. This translates into CASSLAGTGGTAFF.

The chain combines TRBV20-1 with TRBJ2-5, with a possible D match to TRBD1 (5 bases). This CDR3 is built from 13 residues. The V end lost 1 base, the J end lost 5 bases, and 11 bases lay between the germline ends. CDR1 is DFQATT, CDR2 SNEGSKA, per germline (reference sequence). The CDR3 coding sequence is TGCAGTGCTAGAGGACAGATTCAGGAGACCCAGTACTTC. As protein: CSARGQIQETQYF.

The sample holds a few counts of this clonotype. This chain connects TRBV11-2 to TRBJ2-2; 10 nucleotides agree with TRBD2. Looked up from germline, CDR1 is SGHAT and CDR2 is FQNNGV. After removal of 6 bases from V and 4 bases from J, the junction contained 2 bases not matched to a gene. The CDR3 totals 14 residues. CDR3 protein: CASRGLASTGELFF. Here the CDR3 DNA reads TGTGCCAGCAGGGGACTAGCGAGCACCGGGGAGCTGTTTTTT.

The chain uses TRBV29-1 and TRBJ1-2; D gene uncertain. Germline lookup yields CDR1 SQVTM and CDR2 ANQGSEA. V was trimmed by 1 base and J by 6 bases, leaving 15 bases between them. The length of the CDR3 is 14 residues. The CDR3 reads CSVEVALEADGYTF. Written as DNA, the CDR3 is TGCAGCGTTGAAGTGGCACTTGAAGCTGATGGCTACACCTTC.

This clonotype was detected only a few times. The chain has TRBV5-6 and TRBJ1-1; D remains ambiguous. Trimming removed 1 base from V and 4 bases from J, with 17 bases in between. This CDR3 contains 16 residues. The germline CDR1 and CDR2 sequences are SGHDT and YYEEEE. CDR3 DNA sequence: TGTGCCAGCAGCTTGTGGCAGGCGCTAACCTTCACTGAAGCTTTCTTT. Its translation: CASSLWQALTFTEAFF.

A word on this clonotype: One junction end disagrees with the germline gene, perhaps due to a read error. The chain combines TRBV28 with TRBJ2-5; TRBD1 agrees at 7 bases. The germline gives CDR1 MDHEN, CDR2 SYDVKM. CDR3 size: 15 residues. The DNA of the CDR3 is TGTGCCAGCAGCCCCGGGACAGTTGCTCAAGAGAACCAGTACTTC. This encodes CASSPGTVAQENQYF.

This clonotype has a count of ten or more. The gene calls are TRBV6-5 and TRBJ1-1, with D tentatively TRBD1 (6 bases). This CDR3 has 13 residues. Trimming shortened V by 7 bases and J by 2 bases, and 11 bases separated the two germline ends. Looked up from germline, CDR1 is MNHEY and CDR2 is SVGAGI. The CDR3 spells CASTLGGNTEAFF. The CDR3 DNA sequence: TGTGCCAGCACCTTAGGGGGAAACACTGAAGCTTTCTTT.

The V and J genes are TRBV11-3 and TRBJ2-7, with D possibly matching TRBD1 (5 bases). V was shortened by 2 bases and J by 5 bases, with 10 bases between the two germline ends. Per the germline V gene, CDR1 is SGHNT and CDR2 is YENEEA. The CDR3 loop spans 13 amino acids. The CDR3 DNA reads as TGTGCCAGCAGCTTATCCAGGGAAGACGAGCAGTACTTC. It specifies CASSLSREDEQYF.

A remark on this clonotype: One end of the junction does not line up with germline, which may come from a read error. The chain recombines TRBV4-1 with TRBJ2-1; D unresolved. Germline V gene sequence: CDR1 MGHRA, CDR2 YSYEKL. CDR3 size: 18 residues. The CDR3 coding sequence is TGCGCCAGCGGCCAAGAACTGGTCCTGTTAAGCTCCTACAATGAGCAGTTCTTC. This encodes CASGQELVLLSSYNEQFF.

Only a few counts were recorded for this clonotype. The chain recombines TRBV12-3 or TRBV12-4 with TRBJ2-7, with D unclear. This CDR3 region has 13 residues. With 7 bases removed from V and 3 bases from J, the gap between germline ends came to 13 bases. The CDR3 protein is CASTLGKSYEQYF. CDR3 bases: TGTGCCAGCACCTTGGGAAAAAGCTACGAGCAGTACTTC.

V and J are TRBV18 and TRBJ2-5; maybe TRBD1 (6 bases). V lost 4 bases and J 4 bases, leaving 22 bases between the germline ends. This CDR3 is 17 amino acids long. Germline loops: CDR1 KGHSH, CDR2 LQKENI. The CDR3 DNA is TGTGCCAGCTCACTCCCAAAAAACAGGGAAGGTCGAGAGACCCAGTACTTC. Translating gives CASSLPKNREGRETQYF.

This clonotype showed up many times. V usage is TRBV19 and J usage is TRBJ1-4; D not certain. Deletions cut 10 bases from V and 8 bases from J, with 17 bases between. Germline CDR1 reads LNHDA; CDR2 reads SQIVND (reference sequence). The CDR3 has 13 amino acids. The CDR3 DNA is TGTGCCACCAGTACGCTGGCGGGCGAAAAACTGTTTTTT. The encoded protein is CATSTLAGEKLFF. Supplemented by reference TRBV19 and TRBJ1-4, the full variable domain reads DGGITQSPKYLFRKEGQNVTLSCEQNLNHDAMYWYRQDPGQGLRLIYYSQIVNDFQKGDIAEGYSVSREKKESFPLTVTSAQKNPTAFYLCATSTLAGEKLFFGSGTQLSVL.

This clonotype has a count of ten or more. The J gene is TRBJ1-4, the V gene TRBV12-3 or TRBV12-4; D ambiguous. The ends were cut back, 5 bases at V and 8 bases at J, with 15 bases in the middle. This CDR3 is built from 14 residues. Written as DNA, the CDR3 is TGTGCCAGCAGTCCTCTTGTTGGCAGCGAAAAACTGTTTTTT. Protein: CASSPLVGSEKLFF.

The chain combines TRBV19 with TRBJ1-5, with 9 nucleotides matching TRBD1. The CDR3 is 16 amino acids. Germline-derived CDR1 and CDR2 are LNHDA and SQIVND (reference sequence). The V and J ends lost 3 bases and 3 bases, in that order; junction bases with no gene match: 6. The CDR3 DNA reads TGTGCCAGTAGTATCCACGGGACAGGGACCAATCAGCCCCAGCATTTT. It yields the protein CASSIHGTGTNQPQHF.

This clonotype was seen more than once but under ten times. V gene TRBV12-3 or TRBV12-4 combines with J gene TRBJ2-5, with TRBD1 matching 7 bases. With V trimmed by 6 bases and J by 5 bases, 9 bases remained unmatched. This CDR3 is 14 amino acids long. CDR3 residues: CASRPTGNGETQYF. CDR3 bases: TGTGCCAGCAGGCCGACAGGGAATGGGGAGACCCAGTACTTC.

A word on this clonotype: At one of its ends the junction is not consistent with the germline gene, which may arise from a read error. This sequence joins TRBV7-7 and TRBJ2-1; 7 bases match TRBD2. This CDR3 region has 16 residues. The germline V gene encodes CDR1 SSHAT and CDR2 FNYEAQ (reference sequence). CDR3 nucleotides: TGTGCTAGCAGCTTATCCCTCACTAGCGTCTACAATGAGCAGTTCTTC. Translated: CASSLSLTSVYNEQFF.

The rearrangement joins TRBV28 to TRBJ2-2; no clear D. V shed 3 bases and J shed 0 bases, with 8 bases lying between them. Germline values: CDR1 MDHEN, CDR2 SYDVKM. The CDR3 has 15 amino acids. CDR3 amino acids: CASSLPSANTGELFF. CDR3 bases: TGTGCCAGCAGTTTGCCATCCGCGAACACCGGGGAGCTGTTTTTT.

This clonotype was seen a few times. V is TRBV6-5 and J is TRBJ1-2, with 10 bases lining up with TRBD1. J was trimmed by 6 bases and V by 1 base; bases with no gene match: 11. CDR1 and CDR2 (germline): MNHEY, SVGAGI. This CDR3 is 17 amino acids long. The CDR3 loop reads CASSYLLTRDRGNGYTF. The CDR3 bases are TGTGCCAGCAGTTACTTGTTGACTCGGGACAGGGGAAATGGCTACACCTTC.

Only a few counts were recorded for this clonotype. CDR3 sequence: CASANSGGADTEAFF. CDR3 coding DNA: TGCGCCAGCGCGAACTCAGGGGGGGCTGACACTGAAGCTTTCTTT. The V and J genes are TRBV5-1 and TRBJ1-1; TRBD1 aligns across 7 bases. This CDR3 is built from 15 residues. Germline V gene sequence: CDR1 SGHRS, CDR2 YFSETQ. J was trimmed by 3 bases and V by 7 bases; bases with no gene match: 12. Complete variable domain (other parts from reference TRBV5-1 and TRBJ1-1): KAGVTQTPRYLIKTRGQQVTLSCSPISGHRSVSWYQQTPGQGLQFLFEYFSETQRNKGNFPGRFSGRQFSNSRSEMNVSTLELGDSALYLCASANSGGADTEAFFGQGTRLTVV.